The 15 T cell receptor beta chains below were found in one sample sequenced in a study of molecular identifiers for immune sequencing clone quantification. TCRdb fed the PCR reads into MiXCR, producing one record per CDR3 protein. The profile covers some 320,000 distinct CDR3 sequences, with about a fifth appearing a single time and approximately 0.84% taken by the ten largest. Material for sequencing was naive CD8+ T cells from blood, with Jurkat cell RNA spiked in. Specified subset: FACS-sorted CD8+CD4-CCR7+CD45RA+ naive T cells. Every receptor here comes from a human donor in good health. Some libraries in this study had Jurkat cell RNA spiked in.

This clonotype was recorded many times. The chain carries TRBV7-6 and TRBJ2-1; 14 bases are a match to TRBD2. This CDR3 spans 16 amino acids. CDR1 and CDR2 from the germline V gene are SGHVS and FNYEAQ. Germline trimming cut 5 bases from V and 7 bases from J; bases unmatched to any gene: 7. Here the CDR3 DNA reads TGTGCCAGCAGCCCGACTAGCGGGAGGGCCCGTAATGAGCAGTTCTTC. Translating gives CASSPTSGRARNEQFF.

This clonotype was counted a few times. The chain has TRBV5-1 and TRBJ2-1; tentatively, D is TRBD1 or TRBD2 (5 bases each). Per the germline V gene, CDR1 is SGHRS and CDR2 is YFSETQ. V lost 0 bases to trimming and J lost 4 bases, with 14 bases between them. CDR3 length equals 16 residues. The DNA of the CDR3 is TGCGCCAGCAGCTTGGAAGGGGACCATAAGTACAATGAGCAGTTCTTC. Amino acids: CASSLEGDHKYNEQFF. Based on the CDR3 plus reference TRBV5-1 and TRBJ2-1, the full variable domain is KAGVTQTPRYLIKTRGQQVTLSCSPISGHRSVSWYQQTPGQGLQFLFEYFSETQRNKGNFPGRFSGRQFSNSRSEMNVSTLELGDSALYLCASSLEGDHKYNEQFFGPGTRLTVL.

On this clonotype: One base away lies a much larger clone, so this may be a sequencing read error. This chain uses TRBV7-9 with TRBJ1-1, with 7 bases that match TRBD1. CDR3 length equals 17 residues. CDR1 SEHNR and CDR2 FQNEAQ come from the germline V gene (reference sequence). The CDR3 region is CTSSPDRDSGGWTEAFF. The CDR3 DNA is TGTACCAGCAGTCCTGACCGGGACAGCGGGGGTTGGACTGAAGCTTTCTTT.

Ten or more counts support this clonotype. The chain couples TRBV20-1 to TRBJ1-1; a possible D gene is TRBD1 (6 bases). Per germline, CDR1 DFQATT and CDR2 SNEGSKA (reference sequence). V was clipped by 0 bases and J by 8 bases, with 19 bases between them. The CDR3 totals 15 residues. CDR3 amino acids: CSARDGDGTSLEAFF. DNA of the CDR3: TGCAGTGCTAGAGATGGGGACGGGACATCACTCGAAGCTTTCTTT.

This clonotype was detected only a few times. The J gene is TRBJ2-3, the V gene TRBV30; no definite D call. Trimming removed 5 bases from V and 0 bases from J, with 6 bases in between. Germline loops: CDR1 GTSNPN, CDR2 SVGIG (reference sequence). The CDR3 is 12 amino acids. CDR3 amino acids: CAWSFSTDTQYF. In nucleotides, the CDR3 is TGTGCCTGGTCGTTCAGCACAGATACGCAGTATTTT.

Concerning this clonotype itself: Lacking the conserved final phenylalanine or tryptophan, this CDR3 likely reflects a read error. The chain couples TRBV6-2 or TRBV6-3 to TRBJ1-2; D remains unclear. Germline V gene data show CDR1 as MNHEY and CDR2 as SVGEGT. Between the trimmed V and J ends, which lost 0 bases and 4 bases, there was a span of 18 bases. This CDR3 is 17 amino acids long. The CDR3 sequence is CASSYSMGQLKPYGYTS. DNA for the CDR3: TGTGCCAGCAGTTACTCCATGGGTCAGCTGAAACCCTATGGCTACACCTCC.

In its sample, this clonotype was seen many times. V usage is TRBV29-1 and J usage is TRBJ2-3, with D perhaps TRBD1 (6 bases). Trimming removed 0 bases from V and 2 bases from J, with 12 bases in between. CDR1 is SQVTM, CDR2 ANQGSEA, per germline. The CDR3 extends over 15 amino acids. Written as DNA, the CDR3 is TGCAGCGTTGAAGATCTACAGGGAAACACAGATACGCAGTATTTT. Protein sequence: CSVEDLQGNTDTQYF.

A word on this clonotype: A single base separates this from a much larger clone, so it may be a read error. The chain employs TRBV7-2 and TRBJ1-3; tentative D call: TRBD1 (5 bases). This CDR3 contains 15 residues. Germline V gene lookup returns CDR1 SGHTA and CDR2 FQGNSA. The CDR3 coding sequence is TGTGCCAGCAGCACGGGACGGTCCTCTGGAAACACCGTATATTTT. Translated, it gives CASSTGRSSGNTVYF.

This clonotype was seen ten or more times. This chain links TRBV19 with TRBJ1-2; D is uncertain. The germline V gene has CDR1 LNHDA and CDR2 SQIVND (reference sequence). The CDR3 is 13 residues long. Trimming cost V 7 bases and J 4 bases, with 13 bases left between them. CDR3 bases: TGTGCCAGTAAAGGGCAAGACGGCTATGGCTACACCTTC. As protein: CASKGQDGYGYTF. The complete variable domain, with remaining parts taken from reference TRBV19 and TRBJ1-2, reads DGGITQSPKYLFRKEGQNVTLSCEQNLNHDAMYWYRQDPGQGLRLIYYSQIVNDFQKGDIAEGYSVSREKKESFPLTVTSAQKNPTAFYLCASKGQDGYGYTFGSGTRLTVV.

The chain links TRBV13 to TRBJ2-1; 13 bases line up with TRBD2. J lost 6 bases, V lost 7 bases, and 9 bases had no gene match. Per the germline V gene, CDR1 is PRHDT and CDR2 is FYEKMQ (reference sequence). This CDR3 contains 16 residues. CDR3: CASTLPGLAGRNEQFF. In DNA, the CDR3 is TGTGCCAGCACCCTACCGGGACTAGCGGGGCGCAATGAGCAGTTCTTC.

At least ten counts were recorded for this clonotype. This chain links TRBV7-9 with TRBJ2-1, with 10 bases that match TRBD2. This CDR3 contains 17 residues. The germline V gene has CDR1 SEHNR and CDR2 FQNEAQ (reference sequence). J gave up 8 bases and V 5 bases, and 15 bases lay outside the gene matches. The CDR3 here is CASSPWLAGAPGDEQFF. The CDR3 bases are TGTGCCAGCAGCCCATGGCTAGCGGGAGCCCCAGGAGATGAGCAGTTCTTC.

Remarks on this clonotype: A much larger clone lies a single base off, so this may be a read error. The chain recombines TRBV7-9 with TRBJ1-1, with D possibly being TRBD1 (6 bases). Germline CDR1 reads SEHNR; CDR2 reads FQNEAQ (reference sequence). The CDR3 sequence is 15 residues long. CDR3 nucleotides: TGTGCCAGCAGCTTAGGGACAGAATCGAACACTGAAGCTTCCTTT. It is translated as CASSLGTESNTEASF.

At least ten counts were recorded for this clonotype. In nucleotides, the CDR3 is TGTGCCAGCAGTTCCTGGGGGGGCTCCTATAATTCACCCCTCCACTTT. It is translated as CASSSWGGSYNSPLHF. V is TRBV28 and J is TRBJ1-6; TRBD1 might be the D (5 bases). V shed 4 bases and J shed 0 bases, with 10 bases lying between them. Germline V gene sequence: CDR1 MDHEN, CDR2 SYDVKM. This CDR3 region has 16 residues.

This clonotype was detected ten times or more. The gene calls are TRBV4-1 and TRBJ2-7; TRBD1 matches 8 bases. Trimming at V came to 3 bases and at J to 1 base, leaving 2 bases not matched to a gene. In germline, CDR1 is MGHRA, CDR2 YSYEKL. This CDR3 has 14 residues. The CDR3 DNA reads TGCGCCAGCAGCCATCGGGACAGGTCCTACGAGCAGTACTTC. Amino acids: CASSHRDRSYEQYF.

This clonotype was observed at least ten times. The chain carries TRBV7-9 and TRBJ2-7, with a tentative D call TRBD1 (5 bases). Germline lookup yields CDR1 SEHNR and CDR2 FQNEAQ (reference sequence). There are 13 residues in the CDR3. V lost 2 bases to trimming and J lost 5 bases, with 10 bases between them. CDR3 sequence reads: CASSLWQGHEQYF. The CDR3 nucleotides read TGTGCCAGCAGCTTATGGCAGGGCCACGAGCAGTACTTC.